These T cell receptor beta chains were read from a single sample in a study of blood T cells in healthy people across ages. TCRdb reprocessed the 5' RACE reads with MiXCR, giving one entry per CDR3 protein. The sample carries about 1.4 million distinct CDR3 sequences, 55% to 75% recorded once. Sequenced material: blood. Source of these receptors: a young man in good health. Both conserved end residues are part of each CDR3. A D gene is named only where the DNA matches it firmly. Expanded clones get a size class; other rows say once, few or many, or leave the size out.

TGCAGTGCTCTGGGTGGGACTGAAGCTTTCTTT CSALGGTEAFF - few TRBJ1-1 TRBV20-1
TGTGCCACCAGTGATTCCGGGACAGGGGGTCGGTATGGCTACACCTTC CATSDSGTGGRYGYTF TRBD1 - TRBJ1-2 TRBV24-1
TGCGCCAGCAGCGCTGCGGACGGACGGAACACTGAAGCTTTCTTT CASSAADGRNTEAFF - - TRBJ1-1 TRBV5-1
TGTGCCAGTTCACAGGGGGCAACTAACTATGGCCACACCTTC CASSQGATNYGHTF TRBD1 - TRBJ1-2 TRBV11-2
TGCGCCAGCAGCCCGATCTTGTGGAGGGGGGATCAGCCCCAGCATTTT CASSPILWRGDQPQHF - - TRBJ1-5 TRBV4-1
TGTGCCAGCAGTTTAGAGATCTGGGGGAGCCCCCTCGAGCAGTACTTC CASSLEIWGSPLEQYF - - TRBJ2-7 TRBV12-3/TRBV12-4
TGCAGCGTTGAACTCAAGGGGGAGGGGTCTTCCCCCTACGAGCAGTACTTC CSVELKGEGSSPYEQYF - few TRBJ2-7 TRBV29-1
TGTGCCAGCAGCTCCAAAGCCACAGGGGGGAACTATTCACCCCTCCACTTT CASSSKATGGNYSPLHF TRBD1 - TRBJ1-6 TRBV7-9
TGTGCCAGCAGCGCGGACAGGGCCAAAAACATTCAGTACTTC CASSADRAKNIQYF TRBD1 - TRBJ2-4 TRBV7-2
TGCGCCGGCAGCTCCGAGACAGGGAAGCCCTACGAGCAGTACTTC CAGSSETGKPYEQYF TRBD1 - TRBJ2-7 TRBV5-1
TGCAGCACAAAAGACAGGGTAAGCCAATACAATGAGCAGTTCTTC CSTKDRVSQYNEQFF TRBD1 few TRBJ2-1 TRBV29-1
TGCAGTGCTAGAGGGGGTGGGGCAGGGAGTGAAAAACTGTTTTTT CSARGGGAGSEKLFF - - TRBJ1-4 TRBV20-1
TGTGCCAGCAGTTTAGGGGTTGGGGTGGAAGGGACCCAGTACTTC CASSLGVGVEGTQYF - - TRBJ2-5 TRBV12-3/TRBV12-4
TGCAGCGTTGGACTAGCGGGAGGCAGAGAGACCCAGTACTTC CSVGLAGGRETQYF TRBD2 - TRBJ2-5 TRBV29-1
TGTGCCACCGGACGACCTAACTATGGCTACACCTTC CATGRPNYGYTF - few TRBJ1-2 TRBV10-3
TGTGCCAGCAGTTCCGAACTAGCGGGAGGGGGATATGAGCAGTTCTTC CASSSELAGGGYEQFF TRBD2 - TRBJ2-1 TRBV12-3/TRBV12-4
TGTGCCGGCACCACAATCGGGTTAGCGGGGGGACAGCTGGATGAGCAGTTCTTC CAGTTIGLAGGQLDEQFF TRBD2 - TRBJ2-1 TRBV9
TGTGCCATCAGCGGACAGGGAGATGAGCAGTTCTTC CAISGQGDEQFF TRBD1 - TRBJ2-1 TRBV10-3
TGCAGCGTTGAAGGGACAGGGGGAGCCTACTACGAGCAGTACTTC CSVEGTGGAYYEQYF TRBD1 few TRBJ2-7 TRBV29-1
TGTGCCAGCAGGGAACTAGCGGGAACCTACAATGAGCAGTTCTTC CASRELAGTYNEQFF TRBD2 - TRBJ2-1 TRBV2
TGTGCCAGCAACCCCGATTCCTACGAGCAGTACTTC CASNPDSYEQYF - - TRBJ2-7 TRBV28
TGCAGCCACGGCGGGGCCTGGGAAGATACGCAGTATTTT CSHGGAWEDTQYF - - TRBJ2-3 TRBV29-1
TGTGCCAGCAGGGGGGGTCTGGGAAATAATTCACCCCTCCACTTT CASRGGLGNNSPLHF - - TRBJ1-6 TRBV28
TGTGCCAGCTCACAACCCGGGGAGCAGTACTTC CASSQPGEQYF - few TRBJ2-7 TRBV18
TGTGCCAGCAGTATTTCCGGGACAGACTACGAGCAGTACTTC CASSISGTDYEQYF TRBD1 - TRBJ2-7 TRBV27
TGTGCCAGCAGCCTTCTAGCGCCTAGCACAGATACGCAGTATTTT CASSLLAPSTDTQYF - few TRBJ2-3 TRBV27
TGCGCCAGCAGCCAAGTAGCTAGGGGGGCGCTTCTTGAAAAACTGTTTTTT CASSQVARGALLEKLFF - - TRBJ1-4 TRBV4-3
TGTGCCAGCTATACAGCGGGGGGTTCCCTCAATGAGCAGTTCTTC CASYTAGGSLNEQFF TRBD2 - TRBJ2-1 TRBV2
TGTGCCAGCAGCTTTCGAGCGGGAGGCCCCCTGTCTCACAATGAGCAGTTCTTC CASSFRAGGPLSHNEQFF TRBD2 - TRBJ2-1 TRBV7-9
TGTGCCAGCAGCTTGCAGGGGGGGGGATACAATGAGCAGTTCTTC CASSLQGGGYNEQFF - few TRBJ2-1 TRBV7-2
TGCGCCAGCAGCCTGGAGGGTCTGGGGGAGCAGTTCTTC CASSLEGLGEQFF - once TRBJ2-1 TRBV4-3
TGCAGCACCTCGGGAGTAGGATACAATGAGCAGTTCTTC CSTSGVGYNEQFF - - TRBJ2-1 TRBV29-1
TGTGCCAGCAGTTTGGACAGGGGTGAGGATGAGCAGTACTTC CASSLDRGEDEQYF TRBD1 - TRBJ2-7 TRBV12-3/TRBV12-4
TGTGCCAGCAGCCAAAGGGAGGCCAAAAACATTCAGTACTTC CASSQREAKNIQYF - - TRBJ2-4 TRBV3-1
TGTGCCAGCAGCCACCTACCCGACACCCCCTATGGCTACACCTTC CASSHLPDTPYGYTF - - TRBJ1-2 TRBV3-1
TGCAGTGCTAGAGATCAGGGACGCGGCACAGATACGCAGTATTTT CSARDQGRGTDTQYF - - TRBJ2-3 TRBV20-1
TGTGCCAGCAGCTTAGGGGCGGGAGGCTCGAGCTCCTACGAGCAGTACTTC CASSLGAGGSSSYEQYF TRBD2 - TRBJ2-7 TRBV7-6
TGTGCCAGCAGTATCGCCTCCCCCGGGTTGAGCAATGAGCAGTTCTTC CASSIASPGLSNEQFF - - TRBJ2-1 TRBV28
TGTGCCAGCGCGAGGGGAGCCCCGAACTACGAGCAGTACTTC CASARGAPNYEQYF - - TRBJ2-7 TRBV21-1
TGTGCCAGCAGGCTCCGGGACAGGCAAGAGACCCAGTACTTC CASRLRDRQETQYF TRBD1 - TRBJ2-5 TRBV6-5
TGTGCCAGCAGTTTGCGGACTAGCAACAATGAGCAGTTCTTC CASSLRTSNNEQFF TRBD2 - TRBJ2-1 TRBV12-3/TRBV12-4
TGCAGTGCTAGTTCAGGCGAGTTTGACTACACCTTC CSASSGEFDYTF - few TRBJ1-2 TRBV20-1
TGTGCCAGAAGCCCCGGGACAGACATTTACGAGCAGTACTTC CARSPGTDIYEQYF TRBD1 once TRBJ2-7 TRBV27
TGTGCCAGCAGCAAAGACAGATACTATGGCTACACCTTC CASSKDRYYGYTF - - TRBJ1-2 TRBV7-9